Described below is a single TCR beta chain sequence and its context. Its antigen is not known. The data were taken from a study of T-cell memory formation after mild COVID-19. Notes on the study in general: Whereas later expanders leaned CD4+, clones contracting day 15 to 85 showed a balanced CD4/CD8 makeup.

TCR alpha and TCR beta cDNA libraries carrying sample barcodes and UMIs came from 5'RACE with constant-segment primers. TCRdb re-called the 5' RACE reads with MiXCR, one entry per CDR3 protein. The data contain more than 250,000 distinct CDR3 sequences, roughly 15% of them seen just once; the ten biggest clones take up around a fifth. Specimen: PBMCs or a T cell subset sorted from them (not recorded which). This TCR came from a man between 18 and 35 years old who had mild COVID-19 (a few samples of this study predate the infection). Cell type and time point are not known.

CDR3 amino acids: CATRTGPYEQYV. The CDR3 DNA reads as TGTGCCACCCGGACAGGACCGTACGAGCAGTACGTC. The chain joins TRBV10-3 to TRBJ2-7; 7 bases are shared with TRBD1. The V gene end was trimmed by 10 bases and the J gene end by 4 bases; junction bases not matched to a gene: 7. The CDR3 extends over 12 amino acids. The germline gives CDR1 ENHRY, CDR2 SYGVKD.